The T cell receptor beta chain described here comes from a study of early T cells in non-severe SARS-CoV-2 infection. The sample holds a few counts of this clonotype. The CDR3 extends over 13 amino acids. Germline CDR1 is DFQATT and CDR2 is SNEGSKA (reference sequence). Germline trimming cut 6 bases from V and 4 bases from J; bases unmatched to any gene: 7. One entry per CDR3 protein, called by TCRdb with MiXCR from the 5' RACE reads. This sample has tens of thousands of distinct CDR3 sequences; about 9.8% occur once, and the top ten carry roughly a sixth. The specimen sequenced was whole blood. The rearrangement joins TRBV20-1 to TRBJ2-5; 8 positions match TRBD1. The source is an adult who was a healthcare worker with PCR-confirmed SARS-CoV-2 infection or an uninfected control (not recorded which). CDR3 coding DNA: TGCAGTGCAAGACAGGGGATGACAGAGACCCAGTACTTC. This sequence encodes CSARQGMTETQYF.